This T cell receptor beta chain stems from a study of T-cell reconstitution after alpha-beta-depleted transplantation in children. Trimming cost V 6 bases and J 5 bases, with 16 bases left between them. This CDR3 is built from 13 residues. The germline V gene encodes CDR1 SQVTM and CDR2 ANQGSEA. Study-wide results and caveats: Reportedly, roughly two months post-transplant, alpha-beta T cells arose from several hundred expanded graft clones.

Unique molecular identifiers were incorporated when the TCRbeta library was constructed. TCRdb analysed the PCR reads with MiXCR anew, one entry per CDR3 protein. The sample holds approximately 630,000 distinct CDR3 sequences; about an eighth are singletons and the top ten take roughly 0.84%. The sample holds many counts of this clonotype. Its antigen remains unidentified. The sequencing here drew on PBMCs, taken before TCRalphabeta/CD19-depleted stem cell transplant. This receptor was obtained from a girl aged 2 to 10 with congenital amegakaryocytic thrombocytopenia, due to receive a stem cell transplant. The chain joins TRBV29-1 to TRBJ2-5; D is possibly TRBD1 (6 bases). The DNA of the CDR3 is TGCAGCGTAGGGACAAGGTTGTTGGAGACCCAGTACTTC. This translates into CSVGTRLLETQYF.